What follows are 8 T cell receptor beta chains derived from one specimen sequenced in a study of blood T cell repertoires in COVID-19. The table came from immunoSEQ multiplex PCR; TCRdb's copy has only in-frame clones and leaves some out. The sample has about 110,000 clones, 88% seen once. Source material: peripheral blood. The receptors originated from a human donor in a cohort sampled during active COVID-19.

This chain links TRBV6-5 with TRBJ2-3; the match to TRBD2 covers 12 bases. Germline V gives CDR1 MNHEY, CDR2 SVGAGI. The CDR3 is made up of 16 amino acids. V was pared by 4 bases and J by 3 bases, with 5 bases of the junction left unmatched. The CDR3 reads CASSSGLAGRTDTQYF. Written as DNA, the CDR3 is TGTGCCAGCAGTTCCGGACTAGCGGGAAGGACAGATACGCAGTATTTT.

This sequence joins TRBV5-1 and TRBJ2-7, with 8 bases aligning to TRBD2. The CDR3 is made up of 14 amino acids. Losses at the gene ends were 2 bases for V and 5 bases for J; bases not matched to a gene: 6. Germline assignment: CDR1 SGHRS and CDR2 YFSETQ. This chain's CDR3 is CASSFGRGDDEQYF. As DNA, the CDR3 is TGCGCCAGCAGCTTCGGGCGGGGGGACGACGAGCAGTACTTC. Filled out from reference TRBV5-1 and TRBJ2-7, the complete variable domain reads KAGVTQTPRYLIKTRGQQVTLSCSPISGHRSVSWYQQTPGQGLQFLFEYFSETQRNKGNFPGRFSGRQFSNSRSEMNVSTLELGDSALYLCASSFGRGDDEQYFGPGTRLTVT.

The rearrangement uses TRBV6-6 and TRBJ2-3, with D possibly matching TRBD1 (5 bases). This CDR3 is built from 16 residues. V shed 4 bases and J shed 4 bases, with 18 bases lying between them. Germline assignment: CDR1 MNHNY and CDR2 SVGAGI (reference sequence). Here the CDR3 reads CASSFTAFQGSDTQYF. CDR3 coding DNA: TGTGCCAGCAGTTTTACGGCTTTTCAGGGTTCAGATACGCAGTATTTT.

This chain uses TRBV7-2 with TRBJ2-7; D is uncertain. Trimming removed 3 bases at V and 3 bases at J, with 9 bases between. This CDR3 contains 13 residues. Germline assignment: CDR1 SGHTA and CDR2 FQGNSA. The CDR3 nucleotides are TGTGCCAGCAGCTTCGCGGCCCTCTACGAGCAGTACTTC. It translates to CASSFAALYEQYF.

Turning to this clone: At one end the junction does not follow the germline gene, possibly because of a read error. For the CDR3, the DNA is TGTGCCAGCAGTGACTCGGGGGGAAGGTACAATGAGCAGTTCTTC. Translated: CASSDSGGRYNEQFF. This sequence joins TRBV6-5 and TRBJ2-1, with 7 bases fitting TRBD2. Germline loops: CDR1 MNHEY, CDR2 SVGAGI. This CDR3 is 15 amino acids long.

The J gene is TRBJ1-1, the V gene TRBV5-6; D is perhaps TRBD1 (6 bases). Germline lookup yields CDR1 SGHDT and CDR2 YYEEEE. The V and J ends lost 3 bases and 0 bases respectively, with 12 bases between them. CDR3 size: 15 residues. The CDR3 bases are TGTGCCAGCAGCTCGGTAAGGGGGATGAACACTGAAGCTTTCTTT. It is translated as CASSSVRGMNTEAFF.

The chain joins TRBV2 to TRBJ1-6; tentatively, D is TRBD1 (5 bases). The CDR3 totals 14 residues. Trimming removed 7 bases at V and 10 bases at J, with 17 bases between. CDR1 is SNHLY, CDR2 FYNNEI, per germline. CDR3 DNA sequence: TGTGCCAGCATGGCCCGGGACTGGGGCTCACCCCTCCACTTT. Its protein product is CASMARDWGSPLHF.

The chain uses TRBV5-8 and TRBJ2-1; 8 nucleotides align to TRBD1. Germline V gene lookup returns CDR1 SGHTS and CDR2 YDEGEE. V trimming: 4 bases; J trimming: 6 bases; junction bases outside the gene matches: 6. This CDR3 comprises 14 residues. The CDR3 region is CASSTRDRPNEQFF. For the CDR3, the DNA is TGTGCCAGCAGCACCCGGGACAGGCCCAATGAGCAGTTCTTC.